This T cell receptor (beta chain) was retrieved from a study of T-cell reconstitution after alpha-beta-depleted transplantation in children. The CDR3 runs 15 residues. Trimming removed 5 bases from V and 4 bases from J, with 16 bases in between. CDR1 is SEHNR and CDR2 is FQNEAQ in the germline V gene (reference sequence). Unique molecular identifiers were incorporated into the prepared TCRbeta library. Each CDR3 protein gets one entry after TCRdb re-called the PCR reads with MiXCR. Here the sample spans roughly 500,000 distinct CDR3 sequences, about 10% being singletons. This clonotype occurred a few times. Its specificity is not known. Study conclusions and caveats: Roughly two months post-transplant, alpha-beta T cells reportedly originated from several hundred graft clones that had expanded.

This material consisted of PBMCs, taken before TCRalphabeta/CD19-depleted stem cell transplant. This TCR derives from a child between 2 and 9 years old with inherited bone marrow failure, due to receive a stem cell transplant. The chain couples TRBV7-9 to TRBJ2-3; a weak D match, TRBD1 (6 bases). The CDR3 sequence is CASSHRGGSADTQYF. In DNA form, the CDR3 reads TGTGCCAGCAGCCATAGAGGGGGAAGCGCAGATACGCAGTATTTT.